Listed here are 9 T cell receptor beta chains from one sample, sequenced in a study of CD8+ T cells in alopecia areata. This sample's treatment: oral pan-JAK inhibitor, 5-10 mg twice daily. Reverse transcribed after extraction, RNA yielded cDNA as the sequencing template. TCRdb keeps only in-frame clones here, not all; method: immunoSEQ multiplex PCR. The data show more than 90,000 clones, more than 55% seen once. The source was CD8+ T cells sorted from blood, collected at week 4, from a patient treated with tofacitinib. These receptors came from a human donor with alopecia areata.

This clone was observed a handful of times. The chain uses TRBV25-1 and TRBJ2-7; tentative D call: TRBD2 (5 bases). The CDR3 is made up of 11 amino acids. Trimming stripped 6 bases from V and 2 bases from J, with 5 bases between. Germline V gene sequence: CDR1 MGHDK, CDR2 SYGVNS. CDR3 sequence reads: CASRLAYEQYF. The CDR3 nucleotides read TGTGCCAGCAGACTAGCCTACGAGCAGTACTTC.

The gene calls are TRBV5-6 and TRBJ2-1; the D gene is possibly TRBD2 (5 bases). The CDR3 is made up of 13 amino acids. Trimming left V 3 bases short and J 9 bases short, with 13 bases between. CDR1 SGHDT and CDR2 YYEEEE come from the germline V gene. The DNA of the CDR3 is TGTGCCAGCAGCTCGGAGGCCTGGGGTGAGCAGTTCTTC. Protein sequence: CASSSEAWGEQFF.

The chain uses TRBV28 and TRBJ2-5, with 11 positions matching TRBD1. The V gene end was trimmed by 2 bases and the J gene end by 2 bases; junction bases not matched to a gene: 4. There are 16 residues in the CDR3. Germline V gene lookup returns CDR1 MDHEN and CDR2 SYDVKM. The CDR3 protein is CASSLVGTGGQETQYF. CDR3 nucleotide sequence: TGTGCCAGCAGTTTAGTCGGGACAGGGGGTCAAGAGACCCAGTACTTC. The whole variable domain, filled in from reference TRBV28 and TRBJ2-5, reads DVKVTQSSRYLVKRTGEKVFLECVQDMDHENMFWYRQDPGLGLRLIYFSYDVKMKEKGDIPEGYSVSREKKERFSLILESASTNQTSMYLCASSLVGTGGQETQYFGPGTRLLVL.

V usage is TRBV2 and J usage is TRBJ1-5, with D hard to call. Germline V gene data show CDR1 as SNHLY and CDR2 as FYNNEI. Trimming cost V 3 bases and J 2 bases, with 5 bases left between them. This CDR3 spans 13 amino acids. In DNA, the CDR3 is TGTGCCAGCAGTGAGGACGGCAATCAGCCCCAGCATTTT. Protein: CASSEDGNQPQHF. The whole variable domain, remainder taken from reference TRBV2 and TRBJ1-5, is EPEVTQTPSHQVTQMGQEVILRCVPISNHLYFYWYRQILGQKVEFLVSFYNNEISEKSEIFDDQFSVERPDGSNFTLKIRSTKLEDSAMYFCASSEDGNQPQHFGDGTRLSIL.

This rearrangement joins TRBV4-3 to TRBJ2-3; 14 positions agree with TRBD2. The CDR3 contains 13 residues. The germline CDR1 and CDR2 sequences are LGHNA and YSLEER. V lost 4 bases, J lost 13 bases, and 4 bases stayed unmatched. CDR3 amino acids: CASSPGTSGRKYF. Here the CDR3 DNA reads TGCGCCAGCAGCCCTGGGACTAGCGGGAGAAAGTATTTT.

The chain links TRBV7-9 to TRBJ1-1; TRBD1 agrees at 7 bases. CDR1 is SEHNR and CDR2 is FQNEAQ in the germline V gene (reference sequence). J lost 3 bases, V lost 5 bases, and 6 bases had no gene match. CDR3 length equals 14 residues. The CDR3, as DNA: TGTGCCAGCAGCCCCGGGACAGCCGACACTGAAGCTTTCTTT. Residues: CASSPGTADTEAFF.

This chain joins TRBV14 and TRBJ2-1, with no clear D. Between the trimmed V and J ends, which lost 2 bases and 7 bases, there was a span of 9 bases. The CDR3 loop spans 13 amino acids. Germline V gene data show CDR1 as SGHDN and CDR2 as FVKESK. CDR3 amino acids: CASSQSGLNEQFF. The CDR3 DNA is TGTGCCAGCAGCCAATCTGGGCTGAATGAGCAGTTCTTC.

This clone was detected many times. This chain connects TRBV6-5 to TRBJ2-5; 8 bases fit TRBD1. Germline V gene lookup returns CDR1 MNHEY and CDR2 SVGAGI. The CDR3 is 13 amino acids. Trimming at V came to 6 bases and at J to 8 bases, leaving 8 bases not matched to a gene. The CDR3 coding sequence is TGTGCCAGCAGGAGGGGACAGGATGATACCCAGTACTTC. This encodes CASRRGQDDTQYF.

The rearrangement links TRBV2 to TRBJ2-1; no definite D call. V gave up 1 base and J gave up 7 bases, with 8 bases separating them. CDR3 length: 13 amino acids. Germline V gives CDR1 SNHLY, CDR2 FYNNEI. The CDR3 loop is CASSEVAGNEQFF. The CDR3, as DNA: TGTGCCAGCAGTGAAGTAGCAGGAAATGAGCAGTTCTTC.